The present entry profiles one TCR beta chain with its context. Its antigen is still unknown. These data belong to a study of shared clonotypes between healthy human individuals. The assay was immunoSEQ multiplex PCR, and TCRdb's table has in-frame clones only and misses some. The sample includes approximately 2.3 million clones, approximately 95% of them seen just once. Study outcomes and limitations: Four donors held roughly 5% of naive CD4 clonotypes in common.

This CDR3 contains 11 residues. In germline, CDR1 is DFQATT, CDR2 SNEGSKA (reference sequence). V gave up 3 bases and J gave up 3 bases, with 5 bases separating them. The receptor's source is a man aged 18 to 29 in good health. Some clones in this sample may be carry-over from other donors' samples. The specimen was naive CD4+ T cells from PBMCs. As to subset: CD45RA+ positively selected. The chain recombines TRBV20-1 with TRBJ1-2; no clear D gene. CDR3 loop: CSARLHYGYTF. The CDR3 bases are TGCAGTGCTAGGCTCCACTATGGCTACACCTTC.